One and the same sample provided the 16 T cell receptor beta chains below, sequenced in a study of shared clonotypes between healthy human individuals. Clones were read by immunoSEQ multiplex PCR, and TCRdb kept only the in-frame ones, dropping some. The sample yields about 1.5 million clones, 95% to 99% seen once. Material: naive CD4+ T cells sorted from blood. Subset here: CD45RA+ positively selected. Every receptor here comes from a young man in good health.

This chain links TRBV28 with TRBJ2-1, with D tentatively TRBD1 or TRBD2 (5 bases each). The CDR3 is 13 amino acids. The V gene's germline CDR1 is MDHEN and CDR2 SYDVKM. Trimming pared 4 bases from V and 4 bases from J, leaving 8 bases between. CDR3 in amino acids: CASSWDGYNEQFF. Here the CDR3 DNA reads TGTGCCAGCAGTTGGGACGGATACAATGAGCAGTTCTTC. The variable domain in full, with the rest retrieved from reference TRBV28 and TRBJ2-1, is DVKVTQSSRYLVKRTGEKVFLECVQDMDHENMFWYRQDPGLGLRLIYFSYDVKMKEKGDIPEGYSVSREKKERFSLILESASTNQTSMYLCASSWDGYNEQFFGPGTRLTVL.

The CDR3 DNA is TGTGCCACACAGTCAGGGAGAAAACTCTATGGCTACACCTTC. Protein product: CATQSGRKLYGYTF. V and J are TRBV2 and TRBJ1-2; TRBD1 might be the D (5 bases). The CDR3 has 14 amino acids. Germline V gene lookup returns CDR1 SNHLY and CDR2 FYNNEI. V was clipped by 10 bases and J by 4 bases, with 19 bases between them.

V usage is TRBV11-3 and J usage is TRBJ2-2, with D possibly TRBD2 on 5 matching bases. The CDR3 is 17 amino acids. V was cut by 5 bases and J by 3 bases, with 19 bases left in between. The germline gives CDR1 SGHNT, CDR2 YENEEA. CDR3 sequence reads: CASSLSFASGHTGELFF. The CDR3, as DNA: TGTGCCAGCAGCCTTAGCTTTGCAAGCGGTCACACCGGGGAGCTGTTTTTT.

This chain uses TRBV29-1 with TRBJ2-5; D uncertain. The CDR3 runs 12 residues. Germline lookup yields CDR1 SQVTM and CDR2 ANQGSEA. The germline V and J ends were trimmed by 4 bases and 5 bases, with 11 bases remaining between them. For the CDR3, the DNA is TGCAGCGTTGCCCGTGACCGGGAGACCCAGTACTTC. Protein sequence: CSVARDRETQYF.

The J gene is TRBJ2-2, the V gene TRBV7-6, with D possibly being TRBD2 (5 bases). CDR1 is SGHVS and CDR2 is FNYEAQ in the germline V gene. Trimming cost V 8 bases and J 5 bases, with 21 bases left between them. CDR3 length equals 16 residues. The CDR3 DNA reads as TGTGCCAGCGCAACTATAGCCGGGGATACTACCGGGGAGCTGTTTTTT. Translating gives CASATIAGDTTGELFF.

The chain recombines TRBV6-1 with TRBJ2-2; unclear D gene. The CDR3 consists of 18 residues. Germline loops: CDR1 MNHNS, CDR2 SASEGT. The V gene lost 0 bases and the J gene lost 0 bases, with 14 bases spanning the gap. The CDR3 is CASSEALPHPANTGELFF. In nucleotides, the CDR3 is TGTGCCAGCAGTGAAGCGCTACCCCACCCCGCGAACACCGGGGAGCTGTTTTTT.

This rearrangement joins TRBV28 to TRBJ1-2, with 8 bases that match TRBD1. With V trimmed by 6 bases and J by 3 bases, 9 bases remained unmatched. Germline lookup yields CDR1 MDHEN and CDR2 SYDVKM. CDR3 length: 15 amino acids. DNA for the CDR3: TGTGCCAGCAGACCATTGGACAGGGCTGACTATGGCTACACCTTC. Translated, it gives CASRPLDRADYGYTF.

The V and J genes are TRBV15 and TRBJ2-5; tentatively, D is TRBD1 (5 bases). V lost 0 bases and J lost 5, with 10 bases in between. Germline CDR1 is LNHNV and CDR2 is YYDKDF (reference sequence). This CDR3 comprises 14 residues. The CDR3 DNA follows: TGTGCCACCAGCAGAGATCCCAGGGTCGAGACCCAGTACTTC. Translated: CATSRDPRVETQYF.

The chain is built from TRBV19 and TRBJ2-1; the D call may be TRBD1 or TRBD2 (6 bases each). This CDR3 comprises 13 residues. Per the germline V gene, CDR1 is LNHDA and CDR2 is SQIVND (reference sequence). Trimming cost V 9 bases and J 7 bases, with 16 bases left between them. In DNA form, the CDR3 reads TGTGCCAGCCGTAACGTAGGGGGGAATGAGCAGTTCTTC. Amino acid sequence: CASRNVGGNEQFF.

Regarding this clone: Other DNA variants within this sample encode the same CDR3. The J gene is TRBJ2-7, the V gene TRBV2; tentatively, D is TRBD1 (6 bases). Trimming removed 9 bases from V and 2 bases from J, with 14 bases in between. The CDR3 has 13 amino acids. The V gene's germline CDR1 is SNHLY and CDR2 FYNNEI. The CDR3 DNA reads as TGTGCCAGTATCCGGGACACTACCTACGAGCAGTACTTC. Protein product: CASIRDTTYEQYF.

The V and J genes are TRBV7-8 and TRBJ1-5, with D tentatively TRBD1 (5 bases). V was pared by 0 bases and J by 2 bases, with 8 bases between. The CDR3 covers 15 residues. Germline CDR1 SGHVS, CDR2 FQNEAQ. CDR3 protein: CASSLAGGGNQPQHF. The CDR3 DNA reads as TGTGCCAGCAGCTTAGCGGGGGGTGGCAATCAGCCCCAGCATTTT.

The chain joins TRBV4-1 to TRBJ2-1; no clear D gene. The CDR3 length is 11 residues. The V gene's germline CDR1 is MGHRA and CDR2 YSYEKL. V gave up 5 bases and J gave up 10 bases, with 9 bases separating them. The CDR3 reads CASSNMVEQFF. In DNA form, the CDR3 reads TGCGCCAGCAGCAATATGGTGGAGCAGTTCTTC.

The chain has TRBV9 and TRBJ2-7; D not certain. The length of the CDR3 is 14 residues. The V end was cut by 0 bases, the J end by 6 bases, with 13 bases between. Germline V gives CDR1 SGDLS, CDR2 YYNGEE. In DNA, the CDR3 is TGTGCCAGCAGCGTAGGAAGTGTCCCTGGCGAGCAGTACTTC. This codes for CASSVGSVPGEQYF.

The chain links TRBV4-2 to TRBJ2-7; possible D gene TRBD1, 6 bases. The germline CDR1 and CDR2 sequences are LGHNA and YNFKEQ. This CDR3 comprises 14 residues. Trimming cost V 1 base and J 3 bases, with 10 bases left between them. CDR3 in amino acids: CASSQVTGNYEQYF. For the CDR3, the DNA is TGTGCCAGCAGCCAAGTTACAGGGAACTACGAGCAGTACTTC.

CDR3 DNA sequence: TGCGCCAGCAGTTCGGGGCCAGGCGCATTTTCCTACGAGCAGTACTTC. Protein: CASSSGPGAFSYEQYF. The chain uses TRBV5-1 and TRBJ2-7; D is tentatively TRBD1 or TRBD2 (5 bases each). Germline loops: CDR1 SGHRS, CDR2 YFSETQ. Trimming stripped 5 bases from V and 1 base from J, with 19 bases between. The CDR3 is made up of 16 amino acids.

The rearrangement links TRBV5-1 to TRBJ1-5, with 7 bases aligning to TRBD1. The V gene's germline CDR1 is SGHRS and CDR2 YFSETQ. This CDR3 has 15 amino acids. The J segment lost 3 bases and the V segment lost 4 bases, leaving 7 bases of the junction unmatched. The CDR3 nucleotides are TGCGCCAGCAGCGTGGGGACAGCTATCAATCAGCCCCAGCATTTT. Residues: CASSVGTAINQPQHF.